This T cell receptor (beta chain) was identified in a study of blood T cell repertoires in COVID-19. On the study more broadly: Spain, Italy and the United States supplied samples that represented acute and convalescent COVID-19. PBMCs, B-cell-depleted T cells, or T cells provided the cDNA or gDNA that made up the material.

It was during active infection that Seattle patients were enrolled and then longitudinally followed. The table lists this clone with a count of one. The germline V and J ends were trimmed by 3 bases and 5 bases, with 11 bases remaining between them. The CDR3 runs to 14 residues. Germline values: CDR1 KGHSH, CDR2 LQKENI. Per the original data handling: Amplification from reference gene primers served as the basis for estimated nucleated cell counts. The repertoire was sequenced with immunoSEQ multiplex PCR; TCRdb's copy has only in-frame clones and lacks some. The V and J calls and clone size come from that table; D and trimming were worked out from the DNA. The sample records some 220,000 clones, over 90% being singletons.

The sample taken for sequencing was peripheral blood. This sequence originates from a man younger than 45 with COVID-19, enrolled during active disease. The genes are TRBV18 and TRBJ1-5, with a weak D call TRBD1 (6 bases). CDR3 loop: CASSPTGRDQPQHF. As DNA, the CDR3 is TGTGCCAGCTCACCGACAGGCAGGGATCAGCCCCAGCATTTT.